The 27 T cell receptor beta chains presented below share a single source sample, sequenced in a study of T cells in tuberculosis. TCRdb's table, derived via immunoSEQ multiplex PCR, lists solely in-frame clones and lacks some. The data hold under 35,000 clones, with 90% to 95% observed a single time. Time point indicated: new active TB diagnosis, blood taken before or within 7 days of starting treatment. The source was PBMCs, collected at tuberculosis diagnosis. The receptors originated from an adult with tuberculosis. Some clones in this sample may be carry-over from other donors' samples.

The V and J genes are TRBV28 and TRBJ1-2; D might be TRBD1 (5 bases). Trimming shortened V by 6 bases and J by 0 bases, and 11 bases separated the two germline ends. The CDR3 extends over 14 amino acids. Germline lookup yields CDR1 MDHEN and CDR2 SYDVKM. CDR3 DNA sequence: TGTGCCAGCAGCCGTGCAGGGTCTAACTATGGCTACACCTTC. Amino acid sequence: CASSRAGSNYGYTF.

Only one count was recorded for this clone. At one of its ends the junction is not consistent with the germline gene, which may arise from a read error. The V call is TRBV30, the J call TRBJ2-7; tentatively, D is TRBD2 (7 bases). CDR1 GTSNPN and CDR2 SVGIG come from the germline V gene (reference sequence). There are 16 residues in the CDR3. The CDR3 protein is CAWRRRGALVSHEQYF. CDR3 sequence (DNA): TGTGCCTGGAGGCGTCGGGGGGCGTTGGTCTCCCACGAGCAGTACTTC.

The chain carries TRBV7-6 and TRBJ2-7; 10 nucleotides align to TRBD2. Germline V gene data show CDR1 as SGHVS and CDR2 as FNYEAQ. This CDR3 has 16 residues. The ends lost 4 bases at V and 0 bases at J; junction bases unmatched: 6. CDR3 sequence reads: CASSSRVAGGSYEQYF. Written as DNA, the CDR3 is TGTGCCAGCAGCTCTAGGGTAGCGGGGGGCTCCTACGAGCAGTACTTC. The full variable domain, rest sourced from reference TRBV7-6 and TRBJ2-7, is GAGVSQSPRYKVTKRGQDVALRCDPISGHVSLYWYRQALGQGPEFLTYFNYEAQQDKSGLPNDRFSAERPEGSISTLTIQRTEQRDSAMYRCASSSRVAGGSYEQYFGPGTRLTVT.

The V gene is TRBV18, the J gene TRBJ2-1; D not resolved. The CDR3 is 14 amino acids. With 2 bases removed from V and 2 bases from J, the gap between germline ends came to 7 bases. Germline CDR1 and CDR2: KGHSH and LQKENI. CDR3 residues: CASSPGGPYNEQFF. CDR3 in DNA: TGTGCCAGCTCACCAGGTGGCCCCTACAATGAGCAGTTCTTC.

The chain joins TRBV6-1 to TRBJ1-4, with 7 bases lining up with TRBD1. The CDR3 has 14 amino acids. The V gene end was trimmed by 11 bases and the J gene end by 4 bases; junction bases not matched to a gene: 10. Germline V lookup: CDR1 MNHNS, CDR2 SASEGT. The CDR3 loop reads CAGAPGQLNEKLFF. CDR3 nucleotides: TGTGCCGGCGCCCCGGGACAGCTTAATGAAAAACTGTTTTTT.

The chain has TRBV19 and TRBJ2-3; perhaps TRBD2 as D (6 bases). The germline V gene encodes CDR1 LNHDA and CDR2 SQIVND (reference sequence). V was clipped by 5 bases and J by 5 bases, with 26 bases between them. This CDR3 is 18 amino acids long. The CDR3 DNA follows: TGTGCCAGTAGTTTGCGCGGCGGGGACCTTCCCCCCTTAGATACGCAGTATTTT. This encodes CASSLRGGDLPPLDTQYF.

The chain carries TRBV5-1 and TRBJ2-2; D is possibly TRBD1 (6 bases). Germline V CDR1 and CDR2: SGHRS, YFSETQ. Trimming took 5 bases from V and 4 from J, leaving 15 bases between them. The CDR3 runs 15 residues. The CDR3 sequence is CASRKDSPSTGELFF. The CDR3 DNA sequence: TGCGCCAGCAGAAAGGACAGCCCCAGCACCGGGGAGCTGTTTTTT.

The genes are TRBV5-4 and TRBJ2-1; a weak D match, TRBD1 (6 bases). CDR3 length equals 12 residues. The germline CDR1 and CDR2 sequences are SGHNT and YYREEE (reference sequence). Trimming cost V 5 bases and J 6 bases, with 9 bases left between them. The CDR3 nucleotides read TGTGCCAGCAGAACGGACAGCAATGAGCAGTTCTTC. This codes for CASRTDSNEQFF.

This sequence joins TRBV6-5 and TRBJ1-2, with a weak D call TRBD1 (6 bases). Germline V gene sequence: CDR1 MNHEY, CDR2 SVGAGI. Trimming cost V 5 bases and J 8 bases, with 18 bases left between them. The CDR3 has 14 amino acids. The CDR3, as DNA: TGTGCCAGCAGTCCCGGACAGACCAAGGGAGGCTACACCTTC. It translates to CASSPGQTKGGYTF.

V gene TRBV6-6 combines with J gene TRBJ2-2, with a possible D match to TRBD2 (7 bases). V lost 4 bases, J lost 6 bases, and 12 bases lay in between. The CDR3 covers 14 residues. Germline V gene lookup returns CDR1 MNHNY and CDR2 SVGAGI (reference sequence). The CDR3 region is CASSLGGAAGELFF. CDR3 nucleotide sequence: TGTGCCAGCAGTTTGGGGGGGGCGGCCGGGGAGCTGTTTTTT.

There are a few counts of this clone. This chain uses TRBV19 with TRBJ2-2; tentative D call: TRBD2 (5 bases). The germline V and J ends were trimmed by 10 bases and 1 base, with 13 bases remaining between them. Per the germline V gene, CDR1 is LNHDA and CDR2 is SQIVND (reference sequence). The CDR3 spans 14 residues. The CDR3, as DNA: TGTGCCACAGCGCCCGGAGGGAACACCGGGGAGCTGTTTTTT. As protein: CATAPGGNTGELFF.

V usage is TRBV7-8 and J usage is TRBJ1-1, with a tentative D call TRBD1 (5 bases). Germline CDR1 is SGHVS and CDR2 is FQNEAQ. There are 15 residues in the CDR3. The V and J ends lost 1 base and 3 bases respectively, with 12 bases between them. Here the CDR3 reads CASSLVLGRDTEAFF. DNA for the CDR3: TGTGCCAGCAGCTTAGTTCTTGGCAGGGACACTGAAGCTTTCTTT.

This chain joins TRBV11-2 and TRBJ2-7, with 8 nucleotides matching TRBD1. The CDR3 is 17 residues long. Germline V CDR1 and CDR2: SGHAT, FQNNGV. The V and J ends lost 1 base and 2 bases, in that order; junction bases with no gene match: 10. Written as DNA, the CDR3 is TGTGCCAGCAGCTTAGTTTCCGGACAGGGACGCACCTACGAGCAGTACTTC. Translating it yields CASSLVSGQGRTYEQYF.

The chain is built from TRBV28 and TRBJ2-6; D is ambiguous. The V and J ends lost 7 bases and 1 base respectively, with 5 bases between them. Per germline, CDR1 MDHEN and CDR2 SYDVKM. The CDR3 has 13 amino acids. The CDR3 reads CASTVSGANVLTF. CDR3 DNA: TGTGCCAGCACGGTGTCTGGGGCCAACGTCCTGACTTTC.

The DNA of the CDR3 is TGTGCCAGCAGCTTAGTGGGGGGTCTGACTGAAGCTTTCTTT. Translating gives CASSLVGGLTEAFF. The rearrangement uses TRBV7-2 and TRBJ1-1; tentatively, D is TRBD1 (5 bases). CDR3 length: 14 residues. The germline V and J ends were trimmed by 1 base and 5 bases, with 11 bases remaining between them. From germline, CDR1 is SGHTA and CDR2 FQGNSA.

J is TRBJ1-2 and V is TRBV7-8; 7 nucleotides align to TRBD1. J lost 0 bases, V lost 7 bases, and 8 bases had no gene match. The CDR3 is 15 amino acids. CDR1 is SGHVS and CDR2 is FQNEAQ in the germline V gene. CDR3 in DNA: TGTGCCAGCACCCCCCGACAGGGATCTAACTATGGCTACACCTTC. As protein: CASTPRQGSNYGYTF.

The J gene is TRBJ2-7, the V gene TRBV7-6, with a possible D match to TRBD1 (5 bases). V was shortened by 3 bases and J by 0 bases, with 9 bases between the two germline ends. The CDR3 covers 14 residues. CDR1 and CDR2 from the germline V gene are SGHVS and FNYEAQ. The CDR3 reads CASSLTAHSYEQYF. In DNA form, the CDR3 reads TGTGCCAGCAGCTTGACAGCCCACTCCTACGAGCAGTACTTC.

J is TRBJ2-7 and V is TRBV7-9; 8 nucleotides agree with TRBD1. This CDR3 spans 15 amino acids. CDR1 is SEHNR, CDR2 FQNEAQ, per germline (reference sequence). The V gene end was trimmed by 5 bases and the J gene end by 1 base; junction bases not matched to a gene: 7. CDR3 sequence: CASSMGQVLSYEQYF. The CDR3 DNA follows: TGTGCCAGCAGCATGGGACAGGTCCTTTCCTACGAGCAGTACTTC.

This clone showed up just once. The chain has TRBV7-2 and TRBJ1-5; the match to TRBD1 covers 8 bases. CDR1 and CDR2 from the germline V gene are SGHTA and FQGNSA. V lost 1 base to trimming and J lost 3 bases; unmatched junction nucleotides: 2. The CDR3 runs to 15 residues. This chain's CDR3 is CASSLDRGTNQPQHF. The CDR3 DNA reads as TGTGCCAGCAGCTTAGACAGGGGGACCAATCAGCCCCAGCATTTT. The whole variable domain, remainder taken from reference TRBV7-2 and TRBJ1-5, is GAGVSQSPSNKVTEKGKDVELRCDPISGHTALYWYRQSLGQGLEFLIYFQGNSAPDKSGLPSDRFSAERTGGSVSTLTIQRTQQEDSAVYLCASSLDRGTNQPQHFGDGTRLSIL.

The chain recombines TRBV13 with TRBJ1-4; 8 nucleotides match TRBD1. The CDR3 contains 14 residues. Trimming removed 4 bases from V and 5 bases from J; junction bases left unmatched: 3. Germline V lookup: CDR1 PRHDT, CDR2 FYEKMQ (reference sequence). CDR3 protein: CASSYTGGNEKLFF. The DNA of the CDR3 is TGTGCCAGCAGCTATACAGGGGGGAATGAAAAACTGTTTTTT.

DNA of the CDR3: TGTGCCACTGGTGAGGGGGCGGTGTTAGATACGCAGTATTTT. Encoded protein: CATGEGAVLDTQYF. The chain links TRBV5-4 to TRBJ2-3; 7 bases are shared with TRBD1. The trim removed 9 bases at V and 5 bases at J, leaving 12 bases unmatched. Germline-derived CDR1 and CDR2 are SGHNT and YYREEE (reference sequence). This CDR3 spans 14 amino acids. Full variable domain (outside the CDR3, taken from reference TRBV5-4 and TRBJ2-3): ETGVTQSPTHLIKTRGQQVTLRCSSQSGHNTVSWYQQALGQGPQFIFQYYREEENGRGNFPPRFSGLQFPNYSSELNVNALELDDSALYLCATGEGAVLDTQYFGPGTRLTVL.

The gene calls are TRBV4-2 and TRBJ2-3; TRBD2 matches at 12 bases. CDR3 length equals 19 residues. Germline assignment: CDR1 LGHNA and CDR2 YNFKEQ. Germline trimming cut 1 base from V and 0 bases from J; bases unmatched to any gene: 8. CDR3 DNA sequence: TGTGCCAGCAGCCAAGTCCTCAAGGGACTAGCGGGCAGCACAGATACGCAGTATTTT. It yields the protein CASSQVLKGLAGSTDTQYF.

This clone was seen a single time. CDR3 in DNA: TGTGCCAGCAGCTTAGTACAGGGGGACACTGAAGCTTTCTTT. Encoded protein: CASSLVQGDTEAFF. The chain has TRBV11-2 and TRBJ1-1; TRBD1 agrees at 8 bases. Germline trimming cut 1 base from V and 3 bases from J; bases unmatched to any gene: 1. Germline V gene sequence: CDR1 SGHAT, CDR2 FQNNGV. This CDR3 has 14 amino acids.

This rearrangement joins TRBV7-9 to TRBJ1-5, with 7 bases aligning to TRBD1. This CDR3 has 18 amino acids. Per germline, CDR1 SEHNR and CDR2 FQNEAQ (reference sequence). V lost 1 base and J lost 4; bases outside the gene matches: 13. The CDR3 spells CASSLVSGQPGGNQPQHF. In DNA, the CDR3 is TGTGCCAGCAGCTTAGTGTCGGGACAGCCTGGTGGGAATCAGCCCCAGCATTTT. The full variable domain, in which reference TRBV7-9 and TRBJ1-5 provide the parts outside the CDR3, is DTGVSQNPRHKITKRGQNVTFRCDPISEHNRLYWYRQTLGQGPEFLTYFQNEAQLEKSRLLSDRFSAERPKGSFSTLEIQRTEQGDSAMYLCASSLVSGQPGGNQPQHFGDGTRLSIL.

The V and J genes are TRBV6-5 and TRBJ2-2; D might be TRBD2 (5 bases). Germline V gene lookup returns CDR1 MNHEY and CDR2 SVGAGI. V shed 5 bases and J shed 7 bases, with 8 bases lying between them. CDR3 size: 12 residues. The CDR3 bases are TGTGCCAGCAGTCTAGCTGGCGGGGAGCTGTTTTTT. Its translation is CASSLAGGELFF.

The chain employs TRBV6-5 and TRBJ1-1, with no clear D. V shed 6 bases and J shed 0 bases, with 8 bases lying between them. The CDR3 loop spans 13 amino acids. From germline, CDR1 is MNHEY and CDR2 SVGAGI. The CDR3 loop reads CASSSSMNTEAFF. The CDR3 nucleotides read TGTGCCAGCAGCAGTAGCATGAACACTGAAGCTTTCTTT.

The chain has TRBV29-1 and TRBJ2-1, with a weak D call TRBD2 (6 bases). The germline gives CDR1 SQVTM, CDR2 ANQGSEA. The germline V and J ends were trimmed by 4 bases and 7 bases, with 11 bases remaining between them. CDR3 length: 12 residues. The CDR3 region is CSVGDWTNEQFF. In DNA form, the CDR3 reads TGCAGCGTTGGGGACTGGACGAATGAGCAGTTCTTC.